The rows below give T cell receptor beta chains drawn from one sample of a study of shared clonotypes between healthy human individuals. The method was immunoSEQ multiplex PCR; TCRdb's version includes in-frame clones alone and lacks a portion of them. The sample carries around 2,000,000 clones, around 93% recorded once. The sample consisted of naive CD8+ T cells from PBMCs. These receptors came from a man in his late teens or twenties in good health. Some clones in this sample may be carry-over from other donors' samples. Both conserved end residues are part of each CDR3.

>TRBJ2-7|TRBV10-3|15
CAISLTGRSSYEQYF
>TRBJ1-2|TRBV4-3|14
CASTSGEGAPGYTF
>TRBJ2-3|TRBV7-9|16
CASSPRQGSGTDTQYF
>TRBJ2-3|TRBV4-1|15
CASSQGGQGYHTQYF
>TRBJ1-1|TRBV7-9|13
CASSFPLRTEAFF
>TRBJ1-3|TRBV7-9|15
CASSREASSGNTIYF
>TRBJ2-7|TRBV5-1|15
CASSFQGKNTYEQYF
>TRBJ1-1|TRBV28|13
CASSQGESTEAFF
>TRBJ1-1|TRBV10-3|14
CAIRIKGENTEAFF
>TRBJ1-2|TRBV5-8|13
CASSRVEQGSGTF
>TRBJ2-7|TRBV4-1|15
CASRGIGTGLSEQYF
>TRBJ2-2|TRBV6-5|15
CASSPLAEGTGELFF
>TRBJ2-7|TRBV5-5|14
CASSLDREFYEQYF
>TRBJ2-5|TRBV9|15
CASKRRDSRQETQYF
>TRBJ2-6|TRBV7-2|16
CASSLSLRGGANVLTF
>TRBJ2-5|TRBV7-9|14
CASSPTTPSGTQYF
>TRBJ2-1|TRBV6-1|15
CASSESARWGDEQFF
>TRBJ2-3|TRBV7-2|15
CASSQGLAGADTQYF
>TRBJ2-1|TRBV9|15
CASSVGGLNYNEQFF
>TRBJ2-3|TRBV27|14
CASSLIQGTDTQYF
>TRBJ1-2|TRBV18|12
CANKGQAYGYTF
>TRBJ1-2|TRBV7-8|16
CASSLDRGDLNYGYTF
>TRBJ2-7|TRBV7-9|17
CASKGSDYPFYSYEQYF
>TRBJ2-7|TRBV30|12
CAWSTTGYEQYF
>TRBJ2-2|TRBV6-5|13
CADRGGNTGELFF
>TRBJ2-7|TRBV6-5|14
CASSYSRLATEQYF
>TRBJ1-5|TRBV28|18
CASSPHPSDRGGKQPQHF
>TRBJ2-7|TRBV7-2|12
CASSLAEYEQYF
>TRBJ1-2|TRBV23-1|14
CASSQRQGSCGYTF
>TRBJ1-5|TRBV27|15
CASSPGRLGDQPQHF
>NA|TRBV30|13
CAWDRGVSYEQYF
>TRBJ1-2|TRBV7-9|15
CASSLAGRDGYGYTF
>TRBJ2-7|TRBV19|14
CASSMGQGAYEQYF
>TRBJ2-1|TRBV4-1|17
CASSQDRTSGSYNEQFF
>TRBJ2-2|TRBV6-1|14
CASSFWRDAGELFF
>TRBJ2-1|TRBV27|10
CDSRRGEQFF
>TRBJ1-5|TRBV28|12
CASTRLGQPQHF
>TRBJ2-1|TRBV4-1|19
CASSQVGLAGVASYNEQFF
>TRBJ2-7|TRBV4-1|16
CASSQDERGRDNEQYF
>TRBJ2-5|TRBV27|14
CASSLARGLETQYF
>TRBJ2-4|TRBV21-1|13
CASSEGPENIQYF
>TRBJ2-5|TRBV4-2|16
CASSQDRTSGTGTQYF
>TRBJ1-4|TRBV7-8|16
CASSLDTVPTNEKLFF
>TRBJ2-1|TRBV9|15
CASSVEVSQYNEQFF
>TRBJ1-2|TRBV9|15
CASSSRLGVNYGYTF
>TRBJ2-7|TRBV20-1|11
CSAYRAPEQYF
>TRBJ1-1|TRBV5-8|16
CASSLAGRVKDTEAFF